Only one count was recorded for the clone carrying this T cell receptor (beta chain). Its cognate antigen is unknown. J was trimmed by 3 bases and V by 5 bases; bases with no gene match: 14. Germline CDR1 reads LGHNT; CDR2 reads FRNRAP. This CDR3 has 18 amino acids. This record belongs to a study of blood T cells in healthy people across ages. Study findings and constraints: TCR beta diversity tracked closely with naive T cell percentage.

Sample-barcoded 5' priming and a J-beta primer mix drove a second PCR of 7 to 11 cycles. TCRdb redid the calling of the 5' RACE reads with MiXCR, one entry per CDR3 protein. The table lists roughly 800,000 distinct CDR3 sequences, roughly 24% of them singletons. The sample was also linked to a second study, of T cells of mothers and their children. That work states: Each mother yielded more than 9.5 million TCR beta CDR3 reads. Each child yielded roughly 2.9 million reads. In related and unrelated pairs alike, thymic selection shapes TCR recombination output, with inherited differences minor. Relative to unrelated pairs, biologically related mother-child dyads exhibited marginally greater, non-significant overlap.

The sample was blood. The chain has TRBV12-5 and TRBJ2-7; 12 nucleotides match TRBD1. This sequence was found in a boy aged 5-17 years in good health. As DNA, the CDR3 is TGTGCTAGTGGTGACCAACCGGGACAGGGGGCTTCAATCTACGAGCAGTACTTC. Its translation is CASGDQPGQGASIYEQYF.